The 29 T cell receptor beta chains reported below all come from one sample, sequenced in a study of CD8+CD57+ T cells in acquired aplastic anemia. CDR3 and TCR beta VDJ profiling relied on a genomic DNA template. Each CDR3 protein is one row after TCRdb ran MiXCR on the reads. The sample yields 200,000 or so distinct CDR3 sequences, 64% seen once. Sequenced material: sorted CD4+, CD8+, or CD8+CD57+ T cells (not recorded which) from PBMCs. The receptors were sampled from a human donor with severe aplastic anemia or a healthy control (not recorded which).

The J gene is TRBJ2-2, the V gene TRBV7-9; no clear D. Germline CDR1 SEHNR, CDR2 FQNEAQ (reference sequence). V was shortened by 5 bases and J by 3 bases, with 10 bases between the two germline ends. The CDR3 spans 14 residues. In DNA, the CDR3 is TGTGCCAGCAGCCTGACACGAGACACCGGGGAGCTGTTTTTT. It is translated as CASSLTRDTGELFF.

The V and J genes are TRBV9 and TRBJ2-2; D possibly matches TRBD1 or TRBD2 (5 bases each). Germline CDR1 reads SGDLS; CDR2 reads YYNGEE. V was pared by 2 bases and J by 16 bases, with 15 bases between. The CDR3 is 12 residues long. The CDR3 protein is CASSVGVGGTFF. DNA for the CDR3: TGTGCCAGCAGCGTGGGGGTTGGCGGAACGTTTTTT.

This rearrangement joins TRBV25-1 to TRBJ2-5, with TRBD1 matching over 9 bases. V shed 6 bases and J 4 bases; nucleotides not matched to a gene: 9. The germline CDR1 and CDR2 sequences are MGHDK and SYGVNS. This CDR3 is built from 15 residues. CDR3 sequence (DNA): TGTGCCAGCAGCCAGCCAGGACAGGGGTTAGAGACCCAGTACTTC. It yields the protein CASSQPGQGLETQYF.

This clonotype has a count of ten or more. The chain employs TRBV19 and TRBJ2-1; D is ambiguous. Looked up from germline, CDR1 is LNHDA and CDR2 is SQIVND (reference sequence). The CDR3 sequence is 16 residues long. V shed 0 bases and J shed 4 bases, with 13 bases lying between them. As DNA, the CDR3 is TGTGCCAGTAGTATAGATTTTGGATTTACTTACAATGAGCAGTTCTTC. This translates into CASSIDFGFTYNEQFF.

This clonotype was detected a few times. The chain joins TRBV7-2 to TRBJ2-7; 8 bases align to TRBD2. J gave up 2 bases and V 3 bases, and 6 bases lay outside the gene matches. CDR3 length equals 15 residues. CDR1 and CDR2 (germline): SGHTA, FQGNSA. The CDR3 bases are TGTGCCAGCAGCTTGCTCGGGGGGGCTACCTACGAGCAGTACTTC. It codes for CASSLLGGATYEQYF. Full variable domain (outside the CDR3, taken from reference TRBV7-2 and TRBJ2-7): GAGVSQSPSNKVTEKGKDVELRCDPISGHTALYWYRQSLGQGLEFLIYFQGNSAPDKSGLPSDRFSAERTGGSVSTLTIQRTQQEDSAVYLCASSLLGGATYEQYFGPGTRLTVT.

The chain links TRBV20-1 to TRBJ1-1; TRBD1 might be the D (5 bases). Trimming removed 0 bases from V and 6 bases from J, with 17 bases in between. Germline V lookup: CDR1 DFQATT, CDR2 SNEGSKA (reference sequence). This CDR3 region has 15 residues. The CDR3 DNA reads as TGCAGTGCTAGAGACTATTCTCGACAGATGGCTGAAGCTTTCTTT. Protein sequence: CSARDYSRQMAEAFF.

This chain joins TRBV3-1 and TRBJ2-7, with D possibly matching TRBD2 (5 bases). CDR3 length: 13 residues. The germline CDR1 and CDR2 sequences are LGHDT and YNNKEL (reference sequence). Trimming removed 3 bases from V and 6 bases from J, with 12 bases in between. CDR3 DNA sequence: TGTGCCAGCAGCCAGATTCCGGGGAGCGAGCAGTACTTC. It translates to CASSQIPGSEQYF.

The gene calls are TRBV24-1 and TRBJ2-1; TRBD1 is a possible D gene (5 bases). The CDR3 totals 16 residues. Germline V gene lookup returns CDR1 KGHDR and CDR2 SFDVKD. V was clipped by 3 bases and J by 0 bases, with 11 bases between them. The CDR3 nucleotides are TGTGCCACCAGTGATATGACAGCAAGCTCCTACAATGAGCAGTTCTTC. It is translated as CATSDMTASSYNEQFF.

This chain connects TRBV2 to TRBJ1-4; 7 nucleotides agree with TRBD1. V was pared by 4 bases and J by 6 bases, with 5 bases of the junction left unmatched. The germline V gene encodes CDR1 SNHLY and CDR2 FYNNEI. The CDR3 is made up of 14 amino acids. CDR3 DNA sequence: TGTGCCAGCAGTGGGGACAGTTGGGATGAAAAACTGTTTTTT. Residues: CASSGDSWDEKLFF.

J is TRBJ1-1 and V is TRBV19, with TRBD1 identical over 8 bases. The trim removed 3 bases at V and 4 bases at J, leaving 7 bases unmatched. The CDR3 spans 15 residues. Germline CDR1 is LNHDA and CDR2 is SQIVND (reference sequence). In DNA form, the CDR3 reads TGTGCCAGTAGTATTGGTGCAGGGGGCGTCACTGAAGCTTTCTTT. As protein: CASSIGAGGVTEAFF. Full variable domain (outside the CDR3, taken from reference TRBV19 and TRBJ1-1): DGGITQSPKYLFRKEGQNVTLSCEQNLNHDAMYWYRQDPGQGLRLIYYSQIVNDFQKGDIAEGYSVSREKKESFPLTVTSAQKNPTAFYLCASSIGAGGVTEAFFGQGTRLTVV.

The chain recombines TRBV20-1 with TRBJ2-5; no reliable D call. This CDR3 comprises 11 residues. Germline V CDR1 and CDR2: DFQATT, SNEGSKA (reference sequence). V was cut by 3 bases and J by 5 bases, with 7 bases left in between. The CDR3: CSASFGETQYF. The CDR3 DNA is TGCAGTGCTAGTTTTGGCGAGACCCAGTACTTC.

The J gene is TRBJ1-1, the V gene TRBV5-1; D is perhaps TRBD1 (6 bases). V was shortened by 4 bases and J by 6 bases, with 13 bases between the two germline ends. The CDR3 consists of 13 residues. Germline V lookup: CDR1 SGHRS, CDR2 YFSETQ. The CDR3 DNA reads TGCGCCAGCAGCCTCCGGGACACACCTGAAGCTTTCTTT. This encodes CASSLRDTPEAFF.

DNA for the CDR3: TGTGCCAGCAGTGCAGAGACGGCGAACACCATATATTTT. Its protein product is CASSAETANTIYF. V is TRBV7-9 and J is TRBJ1-3; D remains unclear. The CDR3 is 13 residues long. Germline CDR1 SEHNR, CDR2 FQNEAQ (reference sequence). V gave up 6 bases and J gave up 7 bases, with 13 bases separating them.

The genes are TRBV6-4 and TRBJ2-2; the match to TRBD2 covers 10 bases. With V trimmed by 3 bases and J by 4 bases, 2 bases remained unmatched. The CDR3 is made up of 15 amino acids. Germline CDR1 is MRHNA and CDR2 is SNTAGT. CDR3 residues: CASSELAGSTGELFF. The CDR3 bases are TGTGCCAGCAGTGAACTAGCGGGGAGCACCGGGGAGCTGTTTTTT.

CDR3 nucleotides: TGCAGTGCTAGAGATCAGGCCAATGAGCAGTTCTTC. It codes for CSARDQANEQFF. The chain links TRBV20-1 to TRBJ2-1; D is undetermined. The CDR3 totals 12 residues. V shed 0 bases and J shed 6 bases, with 6 bases lying between them. Looked up from germline, CDR1 is DFQATT and CDR2 is SNEGSKA (reference sequence).

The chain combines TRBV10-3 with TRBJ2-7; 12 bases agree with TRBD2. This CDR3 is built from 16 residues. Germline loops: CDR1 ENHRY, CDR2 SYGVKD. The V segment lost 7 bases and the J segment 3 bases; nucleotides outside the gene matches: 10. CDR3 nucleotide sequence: TGTGCCATCAAACCAGGGACTAGCGGGTACTACTACGAGCAGTACTTC. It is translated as CAIKPGTSGYYYEQYF.

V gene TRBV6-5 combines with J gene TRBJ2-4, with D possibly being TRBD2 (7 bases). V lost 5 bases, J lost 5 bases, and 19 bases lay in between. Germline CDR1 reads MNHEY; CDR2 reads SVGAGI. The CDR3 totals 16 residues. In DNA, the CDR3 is TGTGCCAGCAGTCCCTTCGCGGGGGCAGGGGAAAACATTCAGTACTTC. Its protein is CASSPFAGAGENIQYF.

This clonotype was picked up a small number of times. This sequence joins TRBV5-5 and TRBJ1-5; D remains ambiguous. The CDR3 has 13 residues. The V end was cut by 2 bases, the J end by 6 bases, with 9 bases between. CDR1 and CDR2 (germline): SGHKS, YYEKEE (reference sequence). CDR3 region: CASSFGVIQPQHF. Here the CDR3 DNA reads TGTGCCAGCAGCTTTGGGGTAATTCAGCCCCAGCATTTT.

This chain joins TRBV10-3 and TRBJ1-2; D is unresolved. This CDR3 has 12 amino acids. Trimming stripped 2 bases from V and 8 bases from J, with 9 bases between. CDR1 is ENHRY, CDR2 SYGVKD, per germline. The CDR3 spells CAISEPAEGYTF. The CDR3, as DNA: TGTGCCATCAGTGAGCCGGCAGAAGGCTACACCTTC.

The CDR3 loop is CASSEERWDEQYF. The CDR3 DNA reads as TGTGCCAGCAGTGAAGAAAGGTGGGACGAGCAGTACTTC. The chain uses TRBV2 and TRBJ2-7; D is uncertain. The length of the CDR3 is 13 residues. V shed 1 base and J shed 5 bases, with 9 bases lying between them. Germline lookup yields CDR1 SNHLY and CDR2 FYNNEI.

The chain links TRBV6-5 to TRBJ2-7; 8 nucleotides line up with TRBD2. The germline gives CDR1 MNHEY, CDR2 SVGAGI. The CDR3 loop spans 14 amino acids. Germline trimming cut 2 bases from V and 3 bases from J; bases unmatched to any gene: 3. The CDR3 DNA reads TGTGCCAGCAGTTACGGCCTAGCGGGCTACGAGCAGTACTTC. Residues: CASSYGLAGYEQYF.

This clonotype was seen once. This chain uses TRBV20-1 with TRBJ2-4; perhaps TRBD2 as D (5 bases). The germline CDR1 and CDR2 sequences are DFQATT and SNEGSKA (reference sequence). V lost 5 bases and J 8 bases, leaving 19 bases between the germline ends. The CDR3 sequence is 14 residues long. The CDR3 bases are TGCAGTGCTCGCCTACAAGGAGGATTAGACATTCAGTACTTC. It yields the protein CSARLQGGLDIQYF.

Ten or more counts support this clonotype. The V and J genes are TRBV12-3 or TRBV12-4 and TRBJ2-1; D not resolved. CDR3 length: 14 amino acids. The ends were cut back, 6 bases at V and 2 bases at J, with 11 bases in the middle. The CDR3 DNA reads TGTGCCAGCAGCTCTGTAGCCCCCTACAATGAGCAGTTCTTC. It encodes CASSSVAPYNEQFF.

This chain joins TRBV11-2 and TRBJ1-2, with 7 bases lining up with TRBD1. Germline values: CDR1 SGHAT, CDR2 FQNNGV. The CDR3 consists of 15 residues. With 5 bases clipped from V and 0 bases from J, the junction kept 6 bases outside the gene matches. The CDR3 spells CASSQRTGANYGYTF. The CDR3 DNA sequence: TGTGCCAGCAGCCAGAGGACAGGAGCTAACTATGGCTACACCTTC.

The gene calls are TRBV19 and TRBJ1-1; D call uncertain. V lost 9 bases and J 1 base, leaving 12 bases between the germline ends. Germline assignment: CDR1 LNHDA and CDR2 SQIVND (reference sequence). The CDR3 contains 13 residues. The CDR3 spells CASAPRGNTEAFF. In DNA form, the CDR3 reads TGTGCCAGCGCCCCTCGAGGGAACACTGAAGCTTTCTTT.

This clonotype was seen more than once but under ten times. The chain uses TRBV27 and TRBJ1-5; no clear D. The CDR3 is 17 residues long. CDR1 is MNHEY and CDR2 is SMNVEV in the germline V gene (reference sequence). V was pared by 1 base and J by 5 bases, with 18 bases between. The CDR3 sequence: CASSLFARRNGDQPQHF. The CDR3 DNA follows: TGTGCCAGCAGTTTATTTGCGCGGCGTAATGGTGATCAGCCCCAGCATTTT.

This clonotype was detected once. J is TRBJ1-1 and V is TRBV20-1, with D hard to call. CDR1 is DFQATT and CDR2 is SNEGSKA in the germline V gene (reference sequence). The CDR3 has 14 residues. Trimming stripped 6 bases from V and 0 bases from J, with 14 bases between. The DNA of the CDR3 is TGCAGTGCCACCAGTGATTTGATGAACACTGAAGCTTTCTTT. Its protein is CSATSDLMNTEAFF.

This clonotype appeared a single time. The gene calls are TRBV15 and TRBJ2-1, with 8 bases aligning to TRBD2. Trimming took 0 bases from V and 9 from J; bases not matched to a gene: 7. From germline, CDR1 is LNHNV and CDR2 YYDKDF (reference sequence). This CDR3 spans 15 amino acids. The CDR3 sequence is CATSRDPGGPLEQFF. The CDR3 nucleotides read TGTGCCACCAGCAGAGATCCGGGGGGGCCCCTTGAGCAGTTCTTC.

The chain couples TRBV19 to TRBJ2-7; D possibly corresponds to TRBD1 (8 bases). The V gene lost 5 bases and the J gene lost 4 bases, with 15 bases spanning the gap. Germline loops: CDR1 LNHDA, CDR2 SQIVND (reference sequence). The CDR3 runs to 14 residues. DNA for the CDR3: TGTGCCAGTAGTCCAGACAGGGGAGGGTACGAGCAGTACTTC. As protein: CASSPDRGGYEQYF.